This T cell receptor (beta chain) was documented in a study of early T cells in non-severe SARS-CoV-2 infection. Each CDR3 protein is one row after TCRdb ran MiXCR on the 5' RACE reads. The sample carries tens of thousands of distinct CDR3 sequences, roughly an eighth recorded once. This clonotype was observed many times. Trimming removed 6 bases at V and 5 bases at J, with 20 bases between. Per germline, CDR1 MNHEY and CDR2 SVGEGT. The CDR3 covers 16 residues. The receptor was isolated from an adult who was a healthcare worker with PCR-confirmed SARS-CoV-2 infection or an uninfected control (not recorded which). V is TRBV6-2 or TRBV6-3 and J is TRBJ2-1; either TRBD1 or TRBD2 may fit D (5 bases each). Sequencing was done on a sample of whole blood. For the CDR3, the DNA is TGTGCCAGCAGCCACGACCGTCCGGGGCCAGACAATGAGCAGTTCTTC. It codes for CASSHDRPGPDNEQFF.